Following are 30 T cell receptor beta chains from one sample sequenced in a study of CD8 T cells in Susac syndrome. cDNA came from about 0.5 to 1 ug RNA primed by random hexamers. Each CDR3 protein is one row after TCRdb ran MiXCR on the immunoSEQ multiplex PCR reads. Of about 280,000 distinct CDR3 sequences in the sample, roughly 81% were seen once. The source material was CD8+ T cells from PBMCs. All receptors come from a human donor with multiple sclerosis.

The V gene is TRBV15, the J gene TRBJ2-7, with 11 bases identical to TRBD2. The CDR3 has 16 residues. Germline values: CDR1 LNHNV, CDR2 YYDKDF (reference sequence). V was pared by 2 bases and J by 6 bases, with 9 bases of the junction left unmatched. The CDR3 sequence is CATSRWTTGLAVEQYF. For the CDR3, the DNA is TGTGCCACCAGCAGATGGACGACGGGACTAGCGGTCGAGCAGTACTTC.

The chain couples TRBV6-1 to TRBJ2-7; D is uncertain. The CDR3 runs 12 residues. V was pared by 3 bases and J by 3 bases, with 6 bases between. Germline V gene sequence: CDR1 MNHNS, CDR2 SASEGT. CDR3 sequence reads: CASSDVHYEQYF. In DNA, the CDR3 is TGTGCCAGCAGTGATGTCCACTACGAGCAGTACTTC.

The V and J genes are TRBV10-1 and TRBJ2-2, with no clear D. CDR1 is WNHNN and CDR2 is SYGVQD in the germline V gene (reference sequence). The CDR3 extends over 15 amino acids. Between the trimmed V and J ends, which lost 7 bases and 1 base, there was a span of 13 bases. The CDR3 sequence: CASIRNSLNTGELFF. As DNA, the CDR3 is TGCGCCAGCATCAGAAATAGCTTGAACACCGGGGAGCTGTTTTTT.

The rearrangement links TRBV6-6 to TRBJ2-3; TRBD2 is a possible D gene (5 bases). The CDR3 runs to 14 residues. Trimming shortened V by 1 base and J by 4 bases, and 9 bases separated the two germline ends. The germline CDR1 and CDR2 sequences are MNHNY and SVGAGI (reference sequence). The CDR3 sequence is CASSYLEDPDTQYF. The CDR3 DNA follows: TGTGCCAGCAGTTACTTGGAGGACCCAGATACGCAGTATTTT.

This clonotype was recorded a few times. The chain has TRBV9 and TRBJ2-7, with 9 bases that match TRBD2. The CDR3 is 14 amino acids. V gave up 2 bases and J gave up 2 bases; unmatched junction bases: 2. The germline V gene encodes CDR1 SGDLS and CDR2 YYNGEE. The CDR3 loop is CASSVGGRAYEQYF. The CDR3 nucleotides are TGTGCCAGCAGCGTGGGCGGGAGGGCCTACGAGCAGTACTTC. The whole variable domain, remainder taken from reference TRBV9 and TRBJ2-7, is DSGVTQTPKHLITATGQRVTLRCSPRSGDLSVYWYQQSLDQGLQFLIQYYNGEERAKGNILERFSAQQFPDLHSELNLSSLELGDSALYFCASSVGGRAYEQYFGPGTRLTVT.

The chain joins TRBV7-9 to TRBJ2-6; the D gene is possibly TRBD1 (5 bases). Per the germline V gene, CDR1 is SEHNR and CDR2 is FQNEAQ (reference sequence). There are 18 residues in the CDR3. The germline V and J ends were trimmed by 5 bases and 4 bases, with 21 bases remaining between them. Written as DNA, the CDR3 is TGTGCCAGCAGCCCCCCCCGCAGGGATAGCAGCGGGGCCAACGTCCTGACTTTC. Its protein product is CASSPPRRDSSGANVLTF.

This sequence joins TRBV7-9 and TRBJ2-1, with 8 nucleotides matching TRBD2. CDR1 is SEHNR, CDR2 FQNEAQ, per germline (reference sequence). The ends lost 5 bases at V and 4 bases at J; junction bases unmatched: 7. The length of the CDR3 is 15 residues. The CDR3 bases are TGTGCCAGCAGCCCCTCACTAGCGGAATACAATGAGCAGTTCTTC. It specifies CASSPSLAEYNEQFF.

The V and J genes are TRBV6-5 and TRBJ1-4, with D unresolved. The CDR3 runs 15 residues. The germline V and J ends were trimmed by 6 bases and 7 bases, with 18 bases remaining between them. The germline gives CDR1 MNHEY, CDR2 SVGAGI. CDR3 sequence reads: CASSPRRYPIEKLFF. CDR3 nucleotide sequence: TGTGCCAGCAGCCCGCGCCGCTATCCTATTGAAAAACTGTTTTTT.

The chain is built from TRBV14 and TRBJ2-1; 7 nucleotides match TRBD2. The CDR3 runs 15 residues. Germline-derived CDR1 and CDR2 are SGHDN and FVKESK. V gave up 1 base and J gave up 6 bases; unmatched junction bases: 6. The DNA of the CDR3 is TGTGCCAGCAGCCAAGTAACGGGAGGCCCCAATGAGCAGTTCTTC. Residues: CASSQVTGGPNEQFF.

The genes are TRBV28 and TRBJ2-5; TRBD1 matches at 9 bases. Germline CDR1 is MDHEN and CDR2 is SYDVKM. The CDR3 sequence is 14 residues long. The V segment lost 6 bases and the J segment 5 bases; nucleotides outside the gene matches: 7. CDR3 DNA sequence: TGTGCCAGCAGGCTATACGACAGGGGGGAGACCCAGTACTTC. The encoded protein is CASRLYDRGETQYF.

The chain uses TRBV7-2 and TRBJ2-2, with TRBD1 identical over 7 bases. This CDR3 contains 18 residues. The V and J ends lost 3 bases and 4 bases, in that order; junction bases with no gene match: 14. The germline CDR1 and CDR2 sequences are SGHTA and FQGNSA. CDR3 loop: CASSFRDSGINLTGELFF. The CDR3 region has the DNA TGTGCCAGCAGCTTCCGGGACAGCGGTATAAACCTCACCGGGGAGCTGTTTTTT.

V usage is TRBV6-1 and J usage is TRBJ2-4, with D unresolved. This CDR3 has 13 amino acids. Germline CDR1 MNHNS, CDR2 SASEGT. V gave up 11 bases and J gave up 0 bases, with 11 bases separating them. CDR3 bases: TGTGCCGTGGGGAAGTCAGCCAAAAACATTCAGTACTTC. It is translated as CAVGKSAKNIQYF.

The genes are TRBV4-1 and TRBJ2-2, with 9 nucleotides matching TRBD2. There are 16 residues in the CDR3. V dropped 1 base and J dropped 4; count of bases not matched to a gene: 4. Per the germline V gene, CDR1 is MGHRA and CDR2 is YSYEKL. CDR3 sequence (DNA): TGCGCCAGCAGCCAAGTAGGAGCGGGAGGCACCGGGGAGCTGTTTTTT. It is translated as CASSQVGAGGTGELFF.

This chain uses TRBV6-6 with TRBJ2-7; D unresolved. Trimming removed 4 bases at V and 3 bases at J, with 10 bases between. CDR1 and CDR2 (germline): MNHNY, SVGAGI (reference sequence). CDR3 length: 13 residues. CDR3 loop: CASSSPRRYEQYF. Written as DNA, the CDR3 is TGTGCCAGCAGTTCTCCTCGGCGCTACGAGCAGTACTTC.

This chain links TRBV4-1 with TRBJ2-7; 8 nucleotides align to TRBD2. The CDR3 loop spans 15 amino acids. The J segment lost 5 bases and the V segment lost 1 base, leaving 7 bases of the junction unmatched. CDR1 is MGHRA, CDR2 YSYEKL, per germline. The CDR3 loop is CASSQAPGLVNEQYF. In DNA form, the CDR3 reads TGCGCCAGCAGCCAAGCCCCGGGACTAGTCAACGAGCAGTACTTC.

The chain links TRBV28 to TRBJ2-2; D gene unclear. This CDR3 is built from 13 residues. The germline CDR1 and CDR2 sequences are MDHEN and SYDVKM. Trimming pared 0 bases from V and 10 bases from J, leaving 9 bases between. CDR3 amino acids: CASSLWGPQELFF. CDR3 nucleotide sequence: TGTGCCAGCAGTTTATGGGGCCCGCAGGAGCTGTTTTTT.

J is TRBJ2-1 and V is TRBV19; no definite D call. The CDR3 length is 13 residues. V dropped 6 bases and J dropped 7 bases, with 13 bases sitting between them. The germline V gene has CDR1 LNHDA and CDR2 SQIVND (reference sequence). The CDR3 DNA follows: TGTGCCAGTAGCGACCTGCTGGCGAATGAGCAGTTCTTC. It specifies CASSDLLANEQFF.

J is TRBJ1-1 and V is TRBV4-2, with TRBD1 matching over 9 bases. Germline CDR1 reads LGHNA; CDR2 reads YNFKEQ. V lost 0 bases, J lost 11 bases, and 7 bases stayed unmatched. CDR3 size: 14 residues. CDR3 sequence reads: CASSQEGGDREAFF. CDR3 bases: TGTGCCAGCAGCCAAGAAGGAGGGGACAGGGAGGCTTTCTTT.

The V call is TRBV24-1, the J call TRBJ2-1; 12 bases fit TRBD2. Germline V gene lookup returns CDR1 KGHDR and CDR2 SFDVKD. The V and J ends lost 3 bases and 6 bases, in that order; junction bases with no gene match: 2. This CDR3 has 15 amino acids. The CDR3 DNA sequence: TGTGCCACCAGTGATCTAGCGGGAGGGAGCAATGAGCAGTTCTTC. Protein sequence: CATSDLAGGSNEQFF.

This chain joins TRBV27 and TRBJ2-7; the D is unclear. The CDR3 sequence is 12 residues long. The germline V gene encodes CDR1 MNHEY and CDR2 SMNVEV (reference sequence). V gave up 2 bases and J gave up 6 bases, with 8 bases separating them. In DNA form, the CDR3 reads TGTGCCAGCAGTTTAGCTGGTCTCGAGCAGTACTTC. Translation: CASSLAGLEQYF.

The chain is built from TRBV3-1 and TRBJ2-7; D remains unclear. V was pared by 0 bases and J by 4 bases, with 7 bases between. The CDR3 is made up of 13 amino acids. The V gene's germline CDR1 is LGHDT and CDR2 YNNKEL (reference sequence). This chain's CDR3 is CASSQDVVYEQYF. The DNA for the CDR3 is TGTGCCAGCAGCCAAGATGTAGTTTACGAGCAGTACTTC.

CDR3 protein: CASGLVLGGRLDNEQFF. The CDR3 DNA sequence: TGTGCTAGTGGTTTGGTACTTGGGGGGAGGCTGGATAATGAGCAGTTCTTC. The chain carries TRBV12-5 and TRBJ2-1, with a possible D match to TRBD2 (6 bases). Germline assignment: CDR1 LGHNT and CDR2 FRNRAP. The CDR3 contains 17 residues. The V gene lost 0 bases and the J gene lost 7 bases, with 19 bases spanning the gap.

The V call is TRBV20-1, the J call TRBJ2-5; 7 bases line up with TRBD2. Losses at the gene ends were 0 bases for V and 3 bases for J; bases not matched to a gene: 7. The CDR3 length is 15 residues. Germline V lookup: CDR1 DFQATT, CDR2 SNEGSKA (reference sequence). The chain's CDR3 is CSARDGGRAEETQYF. CDR3 coding DNA: TGCAGTGCTAGAGATGGGGGGAGGGCCGAAGAGACCCAGTACTTC.

This clonotype came up once. This chain uses TRBV10-3 with TRBJ1-5, with D possibly being TRBD1 (5 bases). The CDR3 is made up of 13 amino acids. V was clipped by 6 bases and J by 2 bases, with 8 bases between them. Germline V gene data show CDR1 as ENHRY and CDR2 as SYGVKD. The CDR3 sequence: CAIRGLGNQPQHF. CDR3 in DNA: TGTGCCATCAGGGGACTGGGCAATCAGCCCCAGCATTTT.

This clonotype showed up just a few times. The chain is built from TRBV6-1 and TRBJ1-6; D unresolved. This CDR3 comprises 15 residues. CDR1 is MNHNS, CDR2 SASEGT, per germline. V was shortened by 6 bases and J by 6 bases, with 15 bases between the two germline ends. The CDR3 DNA is TGTGCCAGCAGCCTACAAGCAGTCCCTAATTCACCCCTCCACTTT. Amino acid sequence: CASSLQAVPNSPLHF.

This rearrangement joins TRBV15 to TRBJ1-2; D ambiguous. The germline CDR1 and CDR2 sequences are LNHNV and YYDKDF (reference sequence). The CDR3 extends over 15 amino acids. The V end was cut by 0 bases, the J end by 4 bases, with 12 bases between. In DNA, the CDR3 is TGTGCCACCAGCAGAGATTTACAGTCCCGCTATGGCTACACCTTC. It translates to CATSRDLQSRYGYTF.

The chain carries TRBV30 and TRBJ1-1; no definite D call. Germline V gene data show CDR1 as GTSNPN and CDR2 as SVGIG (reference sequence). V was shortened by 4 bases and J by 3 bases, with 9 bases between the two germline ends. The CDR3 sequence is 12 residues long. CDR3 sequence reads: CAWTNGDTEAFF. The CDR3 DNA sequence: TGTGCCTGGACTAACGGGGACACTGAAGCTTTCTTT.

The chain carries TRBV7-9 and TRBJ1-5, with D unclear. Germline CDR1 and CDR2: SEHNR and FQNEAQ (reference sequence). The V end lost 5 bases, the J end lost 5 bases, and 13 bases lay between the germline ends. The CDR3 sequence is 14 residues long. Written as DNA, the CDR3 is TGTGCCAGCAGCCCTCTAAGGGCGGATCAGCCCCAGCATTTT. Its protein is CASSPLRADQPQHF.

This clonotype was found a few times. J is TRBJ2-1 and V is TRBV3-1; 10 bases align to TRBD2. The V gene end was trimmed by 3 bases and the J gene end by 4 bases; junction bases not matched to a gene: 3. The germline gives CDR1 LGHDT, CDR2 YNNKEL (reference sequence). CDR3 length: 15 amino acids. The CDR3 here is CASSQEGLAYNEQFF. CDR3 sequence (DNA): TGTGCCAGCAGCCAGGAGGGACTAGCGTACAATGAGCAGTTCTTC.

The chain is built from TRBV19 and TRBJ1-5; D might be TRBD1 (5 bases). Germline CDR1 is LNHDA and CDR2 is SQIVND (reference sequence). V was pared by 5 bases and J by 0 bases, with 20 bases between. This CDR3 has 18 amino acids. This chain's CDR3 is CASSSSDSEDYSNQPQHF. The CDR3 region has the DNA TGTGCCAGTAGTTCCTCTGACAGCGAGGACTATAGCAATCAGCCCCAGCATTTT.